Below are 19 T cell receptor beta chains sequenced from a single sample in a study of blood T cell repertoires in COVID-19 (dated by TCRdb to between 2020 and 2021). The library was built by means of the immunoSEQ multiplex PCR assay. The immuneACCESS repertoire file appears here via TCRdb, limited to in-frame rearrangements. These files lack a portion of the clones; in checked studies, under half of the deficit traces to unresolved V genes, and the cause of the others is not known. The sample table records approximately 250,000 clones; 80% to 95% of these occur just once. The top ten clones comprise about 3% of the sample. Sequencing was carried out using PBMCs or T cells enriched from blood (not recorded which). These receptors were taken from a man aged 35-49 years who had been exposed to COVID-19.

This chain connects TRBV7-2 to TRBJ2-5; 7 nucleotides match TRBD2. Unmatched junction bases numbered 6, after V lost 1 base and J lost 4 bases. Germline assignment: CDR1 SGHTA and CDR2 FQGNSA. The length of the CDR3 is 15 residues. The CDR3 spells CASSLGAGNRETQYF. The CDR3 DNA is TGTGCCAGCAGCTTAGGAGCGGGGAACAGAGAGACCCAGTACTTC. Full variable domain (missing parts from reference TRBV7-2 and TRBJ2-5): GAGVSQSPSNKVTEKGKDVELRCDPISGHTALYWYRQSLGQGLEFLIYFQGNSAPDKSGLPSDRFSAERTGGSVSTLTIQRTQQEDSAVYLCASSLGAGNRETQYFGPGTRLLVL.

The chain joins TRBV30 to TRBJ2-3, with 10 bases matching TRBD2. This CDR3 region has 15 residues. CDR1 is GTSNPN, CDR2 SVGIG, per germline (reference sequence). V lost 3 bases and J lost 3; bases outside the gene matches: 6. The CDR3 coding sequence is TGTGCCTGGAGGAGAATAGCGGGGGGTACAGATACGCAGTATTTT. This encodes CAWRRIAGGTDTQYF.

The chain employs TRBV3-1 (or the pseudogene TRBV3-2) and TRBJ2-1; TRBD2 matches 10 bases. V lost 1 base and J lost 2; bases outside the gene matches: 5. CDR1 is LGHDT, CDR2 YNNKEL, per germline (reference sequence). The CDR3 runs 17 residues. Written as DNA, the CDR3 is TGTGCCAGCAGCCAAGGACTAGCGGGCACTACCTACAATGAGCAGTTCTTC. Encoded protein: CASSQGLAGTTYNEQFF.

The chain carries TRBV5-1 and TRBJ2-5; 8 bases fit TRBD1. CDR3 length equals 14 residues. The germline V gene has CDR1 SGHRS and CDR2 YFSETQ. Trimming removed 0 bases from V and 7 bases from J; junction bases left unmatched: 5. The CDR3, as DNA: TGCGCCAGCAGCTTGGATCCAGGGGGCCGGACCCAGTACTTC. It translates to CASSLDPGGRTQYF. Drawing the rest from reference TRBV5-1 and TRBJ2-5, the complete variable domain is KAGVTQTPRYLIKTRGQQVTLSCSPISGHRSVSWYQQTPGQGLQFLFEYFSETQRNKGNFPGRFSGRQFSNSRSEMNVSTLELGDSALYLCASSLDPGGRTQYFGPGTRLLVL.

This clone has only one observation. This chain joins TRBV11-2 and TRBJ2-1; no firm D call. The CDR3 extends over 14 amino acids. Trimming cost V 2 bases and J 5 bases, with 10 bases left between them. Germline-derived CDR1 and CDR2 are SGHAT and FQNNGV. The DNA for the CDR3 is TGTGCCAGCAGCTTAACGGTAAGAAACAATGAGCAGTTCTTC. Encoded protein: CASSLTVRNNEQFF.

This clone was picked up a small number of times. The chain carries TRBV6-5 and TRBJ2-2; weak D call: TRBD1 (6 bases). This CDR3 region has 15 residues. Trimming stripped 10 bases from V and 7 bases from J, with 22 bases between. CDR1 and CDR2 from the germline V gene are MNHEY and SVGAGI. The CDR3 protein is CATISLPGTYGELFF. In DNA form, the CDR3 reads TGTGCCACAATTTCGTTACCAGGGACATACGGGGAGCTGTTTTTT.

The chain combines TRBV7-2 with TRBJ2-7; D remains ambiguous. V was shortened by 4 bases and J by 0 bases, with 10 bases between the two germline ends. Germline V gene sequence: CDR1 SGHTA, CDR2 FQGNSA. The CDR3 sequence is 14 residues long. CDR3 nucleotide sequence: TGTGCCAGCAGCTCCCGAAGGAGCTCCTACGAGCAGTACTTC. Encoded protein: CASSSRRSSYEQYF.

The chain has TRBV28 and TRBJ2-5; 7 bases map to TRBD1. The V gene's germline CDR1 is MDHEN and CDR2 SYDVKM. The CDR3 loop spans 13 amino acids. The J segment lost 5 bases and the V segment lost 6 bases, leaving 6 bases of the junction unmatched. The CDR3 spells CASRLQGEETQYF. The CDR3 region has the DNA TGTGCCAGCAGACTTCAGGGGGAGGAGACCCAGTACTTC. Based on the CDR3 plus reference TRBV28 and TRBJ2-5, the full variable domain is DVKVTQSSRYLVKRTGEKVFLECVQDMDHENMFWYRQDPGLGLRLIYFSYDVKMKEKGDIPEGYSVSREKKERFSLILESASTNQTSMYLCASRLQGEETQYFGPGTRLLVL.

The chain has TRBV28 and TRBJ1-1; 11 bases align to TRBD1. The length of the CDR3 is 15 residues. Germline V gives CDR1 MDHEN, CDR2 SYDVKM. Trimming removed 6 bases from V and 1 base from J; junction bases left unmatched: 4. The chain's CDR3 is CASSKDRGRNTEAFF. DNA for the CDR3: TGTGCCAGCAGCAAGGACAGGGGGCGGAACACTGAAGCTTTCTTT.

This chain links TRBV6-2 or TRBV6-3 with TRBJ2-1; D perhaps matches TRBD2 (6 bases). The CDR3 is 16 residues long. With 3 bases removed from V and 0 bases from J, the gap between germline ends came to 12 bases. Per the germline V gene, CDR1 is MNHEY and CDR2 is SVGEGT. CDR3 residues: CASSYPTGGSYNEQFF. CDR3 nucleotide sequence: TGTGCCAGCAGTTATCCTACCGGGGGCTCCTACAATGAGCAGTTCTTC.

This clone was found once. V gene TRBV18 combines with J gene TRBJ1-2; a possible D gene is TRBD1 (5 bases). Looked up from germline, CDR1 is KGHSH and CDR2 is LQKENI. V lost 2 bases and J 0 bases, leaving 13 bases between the germline ends. This CDR3 comprises 16 residues. CDR3 protein: CASSPGQGSTNYGYTF. The CDR3 DNA reads TGTGCCAGCTCACCAGGGCAGGGAAGCACTAACTATGGCTACACCTTC.

The chain combines TRBV19 with TRBJ1-5; D ambiguous. V was trimmed by 5 bases and J by 2 bases, leaving 13 bases between them. Germline V gives CDR1 LNHDA, CDR2 SQIVND (reference sequence). This CDR3 comprises 15 residues. The CDR3 spells CASSGGRSRNQPQHF. The CDR3 nucleotides are TGTGCCAGTAGTGGCGGGCGCTCCCGCAATCAGCCCCAGCATTTT.

The genes are TRBV9 and TRBJ1-1; tentatively, D is TRBD1 (6 bases). V lost 1 base to trimming and J lost 2 bases, with 21 bases between them. The CDR3 extends over 18 amino acids. CDR1 SGDLS and CDR2 YYNGEE come from the germline V gene. Written as DNA, the CDR3 is TGTGCCAGCAGCGTACCCGCCGTGTCGACAGGAATCAACACTGAAGCTTTCTTT. This translates into CASSVPAVSTGINTEAFF.

This clone was counted a few times. The chain uses TRBV3-1 (or the pseudogene TRBV3-2) and TRBJ1-5, with 8 nucleotides matching TRBD1. The CDR3 length is 15 residues. With V trimmed by 4 bases and J by 0 bases, 2 bases remained unmatched. Germline V gives CDR1 LGHDT, CDR2 YNNKEL (reference sequence). The CDR3 DNA sequence: TGTGCCAGCAGCCTGGGACAGGATAGCAATCAGCCCCAGCATTTT. Protein sequence: CASSLGQDSNQPQHF.

The chain couples TRBV6-2 or TRBV6-3 to TRBJ1-1; possible D gene TRBD1, 5 bases. This CDR3 is 15 amino acids long. The germline gives CDR1 MNHEY, CDR2 SVGEGT. The V and J ends lost 7 bases and 3 bases respectively, with 18 bases between them. The CDR3, as DNA: TGTGCCAGCACCCCCTCGGGTGGGGGGGACACTGAAGCTTTCTTT. Translated: CASTPSGGGDTEAFF.

The chain employs TRBV19 and TRBJ2-7; 10 positions match TRBD1. Unmatched junction bases numbered 6, after V lost 5 bases and J lost 5 bases. The CDR3 consists of 14 residues. Germline lookup yields CDR1 LNHDA and CDR2 SQIVND (reference sequence). The CDR3 region has the DNA TGTGCCAGTAGTTTCGGGACAGGGGTCGACGAGCAGTACTTC. Protein product: CASSFGTGVDEQYF.

The genes are TRBV5-6 and TRBJ1-1; 9 bases match TRBD1. The length of the CDR3 is 15 residues. Trimming removed 4 bases from V and 1 base from J; junction bases left unmatched: 5. Germline V lookup: CDR1 SGHDT, CDR2 YYEEEE. CDR3 bases: TGTGCCAGCAGCGGGGGGACAGGGTCGAACACTGAAGCTTTCTTT. Translation gives CASSGGTGSNTEAFF.

This clone was counted once. This chain uses TRBV15 with TRBJ1-5; 7 bases are a match to TRBD1. The CDR3 contains 15 residues. Germline lookup yields CDR1 LNHNV and CDR2 YYDKDF (reference sequence). V was clipped by 4 bases and J by 5 bases; unmatched bases: 8. The CDR3 reads CATSKYRGWDQPQHF. The DNA of the CDR3 is TGTGCCACCAGCAAATACAGGGGATGGGATCAGCCCCAGCATTTT.

This chain connects TRBV14 to TRBJ1-1, with 9 bases fitting TRBD1. Germline lookup yields CDR1 SGHDN and CDR2 FVKESK. V trimming: 4 bases; J trimming: 7 bases; junction bases outside the gene matches: 7. There are 14 residues in the CDR3. The chain's CDR3 is CASSPWTGVDEAFF. Written as DNA, the CDR3 is TGTGCCAGCAGCCCCTGGACAGGGGTGGATGAAGCTTTCTTT.